This paragraph covers one T cell receptor beta chain sequence. Its antigen is not identified. CDR3 length: 16 residues. V lost 5 bases to trimming and J lost 5 bases, with 22 bases between them. Germline CDR1 reads SGHVS; CDR2 reads FNYEAQ. TCRdb re-derived calls from the 5' RACE reads in MiXCR, one entry per CDR3 protein. The table has some 790,000 distinct CDR3 sequences, about 18% seen once. The data stem from a study of identical twins. The study's findings and limits: Analyses of zero insertions could be partly confounded by invariant MAIT and iNKT cells. The study reached conclusions through statistical analysis that was cross-sectional, not following the same donors. The study found excess low generation probability among twin-shared out-of-frame alpha sequences.

These same records also appear under a second study, on T cells expressing NK-cell markers. Per that paper: Of eight sequenced donors, seven were HCMV-seropositive and one HCMV-seronegative.

The sample consisted of PBMCs. The chain employs TRBV7-6 and TRBJ2-7; D is unresolved. This receptor was obtained from a woman aged 18-35 years in good health. The CDR3 coding sequence is TGTGCCAGCAGCGCTAGGGTGGCAGAAAACAATGACGAGCAGTACTTC. Its protein is CASSARVAENNDEQYF.